Given below is one TCR beta chain in context. What it recognizes is unknown. Sample barcodes and UMIs were carried by the TCR alpha and TCR beta cDNA libraries that 5'RACE generated with constant-segment primers. One entry per CDR3 protein results from TCRdb running MiXCR on the 5' RACE reads. The sample has around 500,000 distinct CDR3 sequences, roughly 18% seen once. This sample was taken from a study of T-cell memory formation after mild COVID-19. Study overall: Clusters were largely donor specific. Findings and limits, study-wide: CD4+ bias marked clones expanding day 15 to 37, unlike balanced contracting clones. Shrinking CD4+ clones were chiefly CM and EM; CD8+ ones were chiefly EMRA.

This CDR3 contains 17 residues. Germline loops: CDR1 SGHRS, CDR2 YFSETQ. Unmatched junction bases numbered 10, after V lost 0 bases and J lost 2 bases. This rearrangement joins TRBV5-1 to TRBJ2-5; 7 nucleotides agree with TRBD2. The sample taken for sequencing was PBMCs or a T cell subset sorted from them (not recorded which). The receptor's source is an adult woman who had mild COVID-19 (a few samples of this study predate the infection). Cell type and time point are not known. The CDR3 region is CASSLAEWEGRQETQYF. CDR3 bases: TGCGCCAGCAGCTTGGCCGAGTGGGAGGGCCGTCAAGAGACCCAGTACTTC.